The clone carrying this T cell receptor beta chain was seen a handful of times. This sample was taken from a study of T-cell reconstitution after alpha-beta-depleted transplantation in children. J gave up 6 bases and V 7 bases, and 12 bases lay outside the gene matches. Germline V gene lookup returns CDR1 MNHNS and CDR2 SASEGT. The CDR3 totals 14 residues. Preparation of the TCRbeta library was carried out with unique molecular identifiers. TCRdb ran MiXCR on the PCR reads and lists one entry per CDR3 protein. The sample shows about 610,000 distinct CDR3 sequences, 10% of them seen only once. The clonotype comes from a human donor who donated a stem cell graft to a child with acute myeloid leukemia. V gene TRBV6-1 combines with J gene TRBJ2-7, with 7 bases fitting TRBD2. The sample consisted of PBMCs from the stem cell graft donor, taken from the stem cell graft. CDR3 nucleotide sequence: TGTGCCAGCATCCCGTTTGCGGGAGTTTCCGAGCAGTACTTC. Translating gives CASIPFAGVSEQYF.